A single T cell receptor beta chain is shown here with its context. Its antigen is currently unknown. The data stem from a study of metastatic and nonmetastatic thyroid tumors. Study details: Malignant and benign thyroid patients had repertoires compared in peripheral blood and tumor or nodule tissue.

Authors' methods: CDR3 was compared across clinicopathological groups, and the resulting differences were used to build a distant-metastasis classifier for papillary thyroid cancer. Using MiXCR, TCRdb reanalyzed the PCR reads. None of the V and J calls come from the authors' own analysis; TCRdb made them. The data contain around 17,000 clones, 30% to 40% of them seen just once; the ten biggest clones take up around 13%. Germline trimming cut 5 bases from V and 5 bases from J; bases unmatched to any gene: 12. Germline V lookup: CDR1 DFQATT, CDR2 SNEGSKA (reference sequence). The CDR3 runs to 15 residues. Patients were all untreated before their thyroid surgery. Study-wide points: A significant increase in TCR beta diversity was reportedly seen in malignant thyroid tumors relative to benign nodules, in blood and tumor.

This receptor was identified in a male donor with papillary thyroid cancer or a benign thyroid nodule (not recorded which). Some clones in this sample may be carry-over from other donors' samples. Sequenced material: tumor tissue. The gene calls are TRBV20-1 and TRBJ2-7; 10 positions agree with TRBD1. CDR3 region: CSAPWTGGPSHEQYF. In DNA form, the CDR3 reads TGCAGTGCTCCATGGACAGGGGGGCCCAGTCACGAGCAGTACTTC.